One sample yielded the 31 T cell receptor beta chains listed below, sequenced in a study of T-cell memory formation after mild COVID-19. TCRdb re-called the 5' RACE reads through MiXCR, storing one row per CDR3 protein. This table holds roughly 280,000 distinct CDR3 sequences, 15% to 20% found once. Specimen: PBMCs or a T cell subset sorted from them (not recorded which). These receptors were taken from a man between 18 and 29 years old who had mild COVID-19 (a few samples of this study predate the infection). Cell type and time point are not known.

This clonotype was detected a few times. V and J are TRBV29-1 and TRBJ2-5; no definite D call. CDR1 and CDR2 from the germline V gene are SQVTM and ANQGSEA. The CDR3 is made up of 12 amino acids. Trimming took 0 bases from V and 6 from J, leaving 8 bases between them. The CDR3 DNA follows: TGCAGCGTTGAAGACTACTTGAAGACCCAGTACTTC. This encodes CSVEDYLKTQYF.

CDR3 in DNA: TGTGCCAGCAGCTCCATGACGAGGAACACTGAAGCTTTCTTT. This codes for CASSSMTRNTEAFF. V and J are TRBV7-9 and TRBJ1-1; D is uncertain. The CDR3 is 14 residues long. The V end was cut by 4 bases, the J end by 1 base, with 10 bases between. Germline loops: CDR1 SEHNR, CDR2 FQNEAQ (reference sequence).

J is TRBJ2-7 and V is TRBV6-2 or TRBV6-3; D is perhaps TRBD1 (6 bases). Trimming cost V 6 bases and J 4 bases, with 25 bases left between them. There are 17 residues in the CDR3. Per the germline V gene, CDR1 is MNHEY and CDR2 is SVGEGT. CDR3 nucleotides: TGTGCCAGCAGCATTGCGCCGCGTGGTACAGGGTCGTACGAGCAGTACTTC. This sequence encodes CASSIAPRGTGSYEQYF.

The chain uses TRBV5-1 and TRBJ2-1, with 9 bases fitting TRBD2. CDR3 length equals 15 residues. Trimming took 5 bases from V and 6 from J; bases not matched to a gene: 9. CDR1 and CDR2 (germline): SGHRS, YFSETQ. The CDR3 reads CASRSGLAAGNEQFF. For the CDR3, the DNA is TGCGCCAGCAGATCGGGACTAGCTGCCGGCAATGAGCAGTTCTTC.

This clonotype was counted once. The rearrangement uses TRBV11-3 and TRBJ2-3; TRBD2 aligns across 8 bases. The CDR3 has 18 residues. Germline values: CDR1 SGHNT, CDR2 YENEEA. Trimming at V came to 0 bases and at J to 2 bases, leaving 10 bases not matched to a gene. This chain's CDR3 is CASSLDPPGGGYTDTQYF. For the CDR3, the DNA is TGTGCCAGCAGCTTAGATCCCCCAGGCGGGGGGTACACAGATACGCAGTATTTT.

The chain has TRBV10-3 and TRBJ2-7; 9 bases map to TRBD1. This CDR3 has 16 residues. The germline V gene encodes CDR1 ENHRY and CDR2 SYGVKD. V lost 2 bases to trimming and J lost 3 bases; unmatched junction nucleotides: 8. DNA of the CDR3: TGTGCCATCAGTGAGCGGGACAGGGAGATTCTCTACGAGCAGTACTTC. Translation: CAISERDREILYEQYF.

J is TRBJ2-1 and V is TRBV9; TRBD2 matches at 10 bases. With V trimmed by 0 bases and J by 7 bases, 13 bases remained unmatched. The germline gives CDR1 SGDLS, CDR2 YYNGEE. The CDR3 covers 18 residues. The CDR3 bases are TGTGCCAGCAGCGTAGGTTCTAGCGGGGGCCTCTCCACAAATGAGCAGTTCTTC. Translating it yields CASSVGSSGGLSTNEQFF.

The rearrangement links TRBV7-8 to TRBJ2-7, with D perhaps TRBD1 (5 bases). V lost 5 bases and J 0 bases, leaving 14 bases between the germline ends. CDR1 and CDR2 (germline): SGHVS, FQNEAQ. The CDR3 is made up of 15 amino acids. The DNA for the CDR3 is TGTGCCAGCAGCAAGATACGTGACAGCTCCTACGAGCAGTACTTC. This gives the protein CASSKIRDSSYEQYF.

V is TRBV7-2 and J is TRBJ2-1; D uncertain. Trimming shortened V by 5 bases and J by 9 bases, and 8 bases separated the two germline ends. CDR3 size: 11 residues. The germline V gene encodes CDR1 SGHTA and CDR2 FQGNSA. The CDR3 nucleotides are TGTGCCAGCAGCACAAGGGTTGAGCAGTTCTTC. It specifies CASSTRVEQFF.

This clonotype was found a few times. This chain links TRBV20-1 with TRBJ2-7; no reliable D call. CDR1 is DFQATT, CDR2 SNEGSKA, per germline (reference sequence). The CDR3 is 13 amino acids. With 6 bases removed from V and 2 bases from J, the gap between germline ends came to 14 bases. The CDR3 DNA follows: TGCAGTGCCCTCCGGGCCAGAACCTACGAGCAGTACTTC. Encoded protein: CSALRARTYEQYF.

This clonotype was counted at least ten times. The rearrangement uses TRBV6-2 or TRBV6-3 and TRBJ2-5, with D perhaps matching TRBD1 (5 bases). V lost 2 bases and J lost 2, with 15 bases in between. This CDR3 comprises 16 residues. Germline loops: CDR1 MNHEY, CDR2 SVGEGT. The CDR3 DNA reads as TGTGCCAGCAGTTACCCTCGGCAGGGTCCACAAGAGACCCAGTACTTC. Translated, it gives CASSYPRQGPQETQYF.

This clonotype was detected many times. This sequence joins TRBV4-1 and TRBJ2-5, with TRBD1 matching over 7 bases. The CDR3 has 13 amino acids. The J segment lost 5 bases and the V segment lost 0 bases, leaving 0 bases of the junction unmatched. The germline V gene encodes CDR1 MGHRA and CDR2 YSYEKL. CDR3 residues: CASSQDRGETQYF. CDR3 nucleotide sequence: TGCGCCAGCAGCCAAGACAGGGGGGAGACCCAGTACTTC.

This clonotype was counted between two and nine times. The chain links TRBV20-1 to TRBJ2-3, with D unclear. The ends were cut back, 2 bases at V and 6 bases at J, with 9 bases in the middle. This CDR3 is 12 amino acids long. Germline CDR1 is DFQATT and CDR2 is SNEGSKA (reference sequence). The CDR3 loop is CSARPGRDTQYF. The DNA for the CDR3 is TGCAGTGCTAGACCCGGACGCGATACGCAGTATTTT.

This clonotype occurred a few times. V and J are TRBV6-1 and TRBJ1-2, with D hard to call. This CDR3 has 12 amino acids. Germline CDR1 and CDR2: MNHNS and SASEGT. Trimming left V 6 bases short and J 2 bases short, with 7 bases between. The DNA for the CDR3 is TGTGCCAGCAGAGTCCAAAACTATGGCTACACCTTC. This gives the protein CASRVQNYGYTF.

The chain carries TRBV21-1 and TRBJ1-1; the table gives TRBD1 as D, unverified against the DNA. TRBV21-1 is shown as a pseudogene. This CDR3 contains 13 residues. Here the CDR3 DNA reads TGTGCCAGCAGCTCCAAACAGGGTTTGGAAGCTTTCTTT. This codes for CASSSKQGLEAFF.

V usage is TRBV27 and J usage is TRBJ2-3; D remains ambiguous. V gave up 3 bases and J gave up 0 bases, with 7 bases separating them. This CDR3 has 14 residues. Germline values: CDR1 MNHEY, CDR2 SMNVEV (reference sequence). CDR3 region: CASSFDKSTDTQYF. The CDR3 nucleotides are TGTGCCAGCAGTTTCGACAAAAGCACAGATACGCAGTATTTT.

The CDR3: CASSYRGIDGSPLHF. The CDR3 DNA follows: TGTGCCAGCAGTTACAGGGGAATTGATGGTTCACCCCTCCACTTT. This chain uses TRBV6-5 with TRBJ1-6, with D perhaps TRBD1 (5 bases). This CDR3 contains 15 residues. Per the germline V gene, CDR1 is MNHEY and CDR2 is SVGAGI. V was trimmed by 2 bases and J by 9 bases, leaving 14 bases between them.

This clonotype was observed a handful of times. The V call is TRBV24-1, the J call TRBJ2-1; TRBD2 might be the D (6 bases). Trimming pared 5 bases from V and 4 bases from J, leaving 11 bases between. The germline V gene encodes CDR1 KGHDR and CDR2 SFDVKD. This CDR3 contains 14 residues. In nucleotides, the CDR3 is TGTGCCACCAGTGTTGACGGGGGTTACAATGAGCAGTTCTTC. Residues: CATSVDGGYNEQFF.

This clonotype came up a few times. This chain connects TRBV6-5 to TRBJ2-5; maybe TRBD1 (6 bases). Germline V gives CDR1 MNHEY, CDR2 SVGAGI. There are 14 residues in the CDR3. Deletions cut 0 bases from V and 4 bases from J, with 9 bases between. CDR3: CASSYSAGAETQYF. In nucleotides, the CDR3 is TGTGCCAGCAGTTACTCGGCAGGGGCAGAGACCCAGTACTTC.

The genes are TRBV29-1 and TRBJ2-3; D may be TRBD1 (5 bases). The CDR3 loop spans 15 amino acids. Germline CDR1 reads SQVTM; CDR2 reads ANQGSEA. V was trimmed by 5 bases and J by 1 base, leaving 16 bases between them. CDR3 nucleotide sequence: TGCAGCGTTACCACGACCAGGGCAGGCACAGATACGCAGTATTTT. Amino acids: CSVTTTRAGTDTQYF.

This clonotype has just a few counts. The chain uses TRBV6-1 and TRBJ1-1; unclear D gene. Trimming took 2 bases from V and 7 from J, leaving 11 bases between them. The CDR3 contains 13 residues. CDR1 MNHNS and CDR2 SASEGT come from the germline V gene. The CDR3 spells CASSEPGGIEAFF. The CDR3 DNA follows: TGTGCCAGCAGTGAACCGGGAGGGATTGAAGCTTTCTTT.

The chain recombines TRBV7-9 with TRBJ2-7; the D call may be TRBD1 or TRBD2 (6 bases each). Germline V lookup: CDR1 SEHNR, CDR2 FQNEAQ (reference sequence). This CDR3 has 12 residues. Trimming removed 5 bases from V and 7 bases from J, with 12 bases in between. CDR3 DNA: TGTGCCAGCAGCAGGGGGGCCTGGGAGCAGTACGTC. This translates into CASSRGAWEQYV.

The CDR3 nucleotides are TGTGCCAGCGGCCCCCGTAGGCAGGGGGATTCCCACGAGCAGTACTTC. This gives the protein CASGPRRQGDSHEQYF. V and J are TRBV9 and TRBJ2-7, with 7 bases matching TRBD1. Germline-derived CDR1 and CDR2 are SGDLS and YYNGEE. Trimming took 7 bases from V and 5 from J; bases not matched to a gene: 18. The CDR3 runs to 16 residues.

This clonotype was seen a few times. This rearrangement joins TRBV5-6 to TRBJ2-7, with 8 nucleotides matching TRBD1. Germline-derived CDR1 and CDR2 are SGHDT and YYEEEE. CDR3 length equals 12 residues. Trimming cost V 5 bases and J 8 bases; bases outside gene matches: 6. CDR3 amino acids: CASSWGRGQQYV. Here the CDR3 DNA reads TGTGCCAGCAGTTGGGGCAGGGGGCAGCAGTACGTC.

The chain links TRBV20-1 to TRBJ1-1; no definite D call. Germline CDR1 reads DFQATT; CDR2 reads SNEGSKA (reference sequence). The CDR3 spans 13 residues. V lost 6 bases and J lost 3, with 14 bases in between. In DNA, the CDR3 is TGCAGTGCCCCGGGTGGATTTGACACTGAAGCTTTCTTT. Translated, it gives CSAPGGFDTEAFF.

The chain is built from TRBV3-1 and TRBJ1-1; D gene uncertain. The ends were cut back, 4 bases at V and 1 base at J, with 7 bases in the middle. Germline CDR1 LGHDT, CDR2 YNNKEL (reference sequence). This CDR3 contains 13 residues. CDR3 bases: TGTGCCAGCAGCCCAAACAGGAACACTGAAGCTTTCTTT. This gives the protein CASSPNRNTEAFF.

V usage is TRBV7-9 and J usage is TRBJ2-1, with a weak D call TRBD2 (6 bases). The length of the CDR3 is 16 residues. Trimming pared 7 bases from V and 0 bases from J, leaving 16 bases between. Germline lookup yields CDR1 SEHNR and CDR2 FQNEAQ (reference sequence). Here the CDR3 reads CASTLEEGFSYNEQFF. The CDR3 coding sequence is TGTGCCAGCACCTTGGAGGAGGGCTTCTCCTACAATGAGCAGTTCTTC. Complete variable domain (other parts from reference TRBV7-9 and TRBJ2-1): DTGVSQNPRHKITKRGQNVTFRCDPISEHNRLYWYRQTLGQGPEFLTYFQNEAQLEKSRLLSDRFSAERPKGSFSTLEIQRTEQGDSAMYLCASTLEEGFSYNEQFFGPGTRLTVL.

This clonotype was counted between two and nine times. V gene TRBV12-3 or TRBV12-4 combines with J gene TRBJ1-2; D gene unclear. This CDR3 has 16 residues. The V end lost 2 bases, the J end lost 0 bases, and 13 bases lay between the germline ends. Written as DNA, the CDR3 is TGTGCCAGCAGTTTATTTCCCAGTCCCGCTAACTATGGCTACACCTTC. Translating gives CASSLFPSPANYGYTF.

This clonotype was counted a few times. This chain joins TRBV7-2 and TRBJ2-5; D ambiguous. This CDR3 contains 15 residues. Looked up from germline, CDR1 is SGHTA and CDR2 is FQGNSA. V was cut by 6 bases and J by 4 bases, with 18 bases left in between. CDR3 amino acids: CASSFGPAVRETQYF. The CDR3 DNA reads TGTGCCAGCAGTTTCGGTCCGGCGGTCCGAGAGACCCAGTACTTC.

There are many counts of this clonotype. This chain uses TRBV5-4 with TRBJ2-1; D may be TRBD1 (5 bases). The V gene lost 1 base and the J gene lost 8 bases, with 16 bases spanning the gap. The CDR3 spans 15 residues. Germline-derived CDR1 and CDR2 are SGHNT and YYREEE (reference sequence). CDR3 sequence: CASSLYSLWGDEQFF. The CDR3, as DNA: TGTGCCAGCAGCTTGTACAGCCTGTGGGGCGATGAGCAGTTCTTC.

V is TRBV12-3 or TRBV12-4 and J is TRBJ2-1; D ambiguous. CDR3 length: 12 residues. The ends were cut back, 4 bases at V and 10 bases at J, with 11 bases in the middle. The CDR3 bases are TGTGCCAGCAGTTCAGACTGGATAGAGCAGTTCTTC. Amino acid sequence: CASSSDWIEQFF.